This TCR beta chain was recorded in a study of cytomegalovirus exposure and HLA in healthy donors. Overall study findings and caveats: Usually a TCR sequence was rare, but some public TCRs were found in many donors. TCR beta V segments were, for the most part, productive about 87% or about 30% of the time in an earlier analysis.

In the PCR, 60 Vbeta and 13 Jbeta primers were used. Clones were sequenced by immunoSEQ multiplex PCR, and TCRdb holds only the in-frame ones, with some missing. The sample holds under 200,000 clones, roughly two thirds seen once. Germline assignment: CDR1 LGHNA and CDR2 YSLEER. The CDR3 contains 15 residues. Remarks on this clone: Antigen: not known. Its ends do not fully match the called genes, so a read error is possible.

This sequence originates from a woman in her twenties or thirties in good health and CMV-seronegative. The sample was PBMCs. This chain connects TRBV4-3 to TRBJ2-2, with D possibly TRBD2 on 5 matching bases. CDR3 loop: CASSQDNMRSGELLF. The CDR3 nucleotides are TGCGCCAGCAGCCAAGATAATATGCGTTCCGGGGAGCTGCTTTTT.